One sample yielded the 15 T cell receptor beta chains listed below, sequenced in a study of radiotherapy plus CTLA-4 blockade in lung cancer. Profiling relied on immunoSEQ multiplex PCR, and the TCRdb table lists in-frame clones only, not all of them. Counted here are roughly 75,000 clones, around 78% occurring once; the ten biggest clones make up 20% to 25%. The sequences come from peripheral blood, collected from a patient treated with radiotherapy plus ipilimumab. The receptors originated from a human donor with non-small cell lung cancer whose response to radiotherapy plus ipilimumab could not be evaluated. Some clones in this sample may be carry-over from other donors' samples.

This clone was counted at least ten times. The chain combines TRBV4-3 with TRBJ2-7, with D uncertain. V gave up 0 bases and J gave up 3 bases, with 12 bases separating them. The length of the CDR3 is 15 residues. CDR1 and CDR2 (germline): LGHNA, YSLEER. The CDR3: CASSQDPYYGYEQYF. CDR3 in DNA: TGCGCCAGCAGCCAAGATCCCTACTACGGCTACGAGCAGTACTTC.

This clone was detected only once. The J gene is TRBJ2-2, the V gene TRBV6-1, with D possibly being TRBD2 (6 bases). The CDR3 is 15 residues long. The V and J ends lost 10 bases and 5 bases respectively, with 20 bases between them. The germline gives CDR1 MNHNS, CDR2 SASEGT. The CDR3 DNA is TGTGCCACCATACTATGGGCGGGGTCAACCGGGGAGCTGTTTTTT. Its protein is CATILWAGSTGELFF.

The chain has TRBV5-1 and TRBJ2-7; D possibly corresponds to TRBD1 (6 bases). The CDR3 consists of 14 residues. CDR1 and CDR2 (germline): SGHRS, YFSETQ. The V and J ends lost 1 base and 6 bases respectively, with 14 bases between them. DNA for the CDR3: TGCGCCAGCAGCTTGCGGCAGGGGATGAGCGAGCAGTACTTC. It translates to CASSLRQGMSEQYF.

This clone came up a few times. The chain joins TRBV19 to TRBJ1-6, with TRBD1 matching over 7 bases. The CDR3 consists of 15 residues. From germline, CDR1 is LNHDA and CDR2 SQIVND (reference sequence). The junction had 9 bases not matched to a gene; V was cut back by 7 bases and J by 6 bases. The CDR3 DNA is TGTGCCAGTAAAAGTCCGGACAGGATTAATTCACCCCTCCACTTT. It translates to CASKSPDRINSPLHF. The full variable domain, with the rest looked up from reference TRBV19 and TRBJ1-6, is DGGITQSPKYLFRKEGQNVTLSCEQNLNHDAMYWYRQDPGQGLRLIYYSQIVNDFQKGDIAEGYSVSREKKESFPLTVTSAQKNPTAFYLCASKSPDRINSPLHFGNGTRLTVT.

The V and J genes are TRBV7-9 and TRBJ2-5; maybe TRBD1 (6 bases). This CDR3 region has 13 residues. V was shortened by 9 bases and J by 1 base, with 12 bases between the two germline ends. The germline V gene encodes CDR1 SEHNR and CDR2 FQNEAQ (reference sequence). The CDR3 bases are TGTGCCAGTGGGGACACCTCCCAAGAGACCCAGTACTTC. Translation gives CASGDTSQETQYF.

This clone has only a few counts. The CDR3 spells CASSYPRQGSTDTQYF. Here the CDR3 DNA reads TGTGCCAGCAGTTACCCCCGACAGGGATCCACAGATACGCAGTATTTT. The chain uses TRBV6-6 and TRBJ2-3; TRBD1 aligns across 7 bases. CDR3 size: 16 residues. V lost 2 bases and J lost 2; bases outside the gene matches: 7. Per germline, CDR1 MNHNY and CDR2 SVGAGI (reference sequence).

V usage is TRBV5-5 and J usage is TRBJ2-7; the D is unclear. With 0 bases removed from V and 2 bases from J, the gap between germline ends came to 12 bases. This CDR3 has 15 amino acids. CDR1 is SGHKS, CDR2 YYEKEE, per germline (reference sequence). CDR3 sequence (DNA): TGTGCCAGCAGCTTGGTTGCCGCTCAGACCTACGAGCAGTACTTC. Residues: CASSLVAAQTYEQYF.

The chain joins TRBV25-1 to TRBJ2-2, with 9 bases aligning to TRBD2. Germline CDR1 is MGHDK and CDR2 is SYGVNS. Germline trimming cut 2 bases from V and 7 bases from J; bases unmatched to any gene: 8. This CDR3 is built from 16 residues. The CDR3 reads CASSELSGGQVGELFF. The CDR3, as DNA: TGTGCCAGCAGTGAACTAAGCGGGGGGCAGGTCGGGGAGCTGTTTTTT.

This chain links TRBV6-5 with TRBJ2-7, with D possibly TRBD1 on 6 matching bases. Between the trimmed V and J ends, which lost 2 bases and 3 bases, there was a span of 11 bases. This CDR3 comprises 14 residues. CDR1 MNHEY and CDR2 SVGAGI come from the germline V gene. The CDR3 nucleotides read TGTGCCAGCAGTTACGACGGGACAATCTACGAGCAGTACTTC. Its protein product is CASSYDGTIYEQYF.

The table lists this clone with a count of one. V usage is TRBV5-1 and J usage is TRBJ2-7; TRBD2 agrees at 8 bases. The CDR3 consists of 14 residues. Germline CDR1 SGHRS, CDR2 YFSETQ. Trimming cost V 1 base and J 1 base; bases outside gene matches: 1. CDR3 region: CASSLTSGSYEQYF. The CDR3 DNA reads as TGCGCCAGCAGCTTGACTAGCGGTTCCTACGAGCAGTACTTC.

This clone was detected once. The rearrangement uses TRBV5-6 and TRBJ1-5, with D hard to call. The germline V gene encodes CDR1 SGHDT and CDR2 YYEEEE. V lost 0 bases and J lost 0, with 13 bases in between. The CDR3 sequence is 17 residues long. The CDR3 sequence is CASSLGWQAYSNQPQHF. CDR3 DNA: TGTGCCAGCAGCTTGGGGTGGCAGGCTTATAGCAATCAGCCCCAGCATTTT.

The chain is built from TRBV19 and TRBJ1-2; 10 bases fit TRBD1. From germline, CDR1 is LNHDA and CDR2 SQIVND (reference sequence). V lost 7 bases, J lost 10 bases, and 15 bases stayed unmatched. The CDR3 covers 15 residues. CDR3 loop: CASKGPGQGKKDYTF. In DNA, the CDR3 is TGTGCCAGTAAGGGCCCGGGACAGGGGAAAAAAGACTACACCTTC.

The rearrangement links TRBV29-1 to TRBJ2-2, with TRBD1 as a possible D gene (5 bases). Trimming took off 4 bases at V and 1 base at J, with 10 bases between the two ends. Germline loops: CDR1 SQVTM, CDR2 ANQGSEA. This CDR3 comprises 14 residues. This CDR3 reads CSVGTPQNTGELFF. The DNA for the CDR3 is TGCAGCGTTGGGACACCCCAGAACACCGGGGAGCTGTTTTTT.

V usage is TRBV4-1 and J usage is TRBJ2-7; 10 bases align to TRBD2. The CDR3 extends over 16 amino acids. Germline lookup yields CDR1 MGHRA and CDR2 YSYEKL. The junction had 5 bases not matched to a gene; V was cut back by 1 base and J by 2 bases. The CDR3 DNA is TGCGCCAGCAGCCAAGTGGGCAGCGGGGGGGCCTACGAGCAGTACTTC. This encodes CASSQVGSGGAYEQYF.

The V gene is TRBV9, the J gene TRBJ1-3; no definite D call. Germline CDR1 is SGDLS and CDR2 is YYNGEE. Trimming removed 0 bases from V and 0 bases from J, with 16 bases in between. The CDR3 loop spans 18 amino acids. The CDR3 region is CASSVASGGLGSGNTIYF. CDR3 bases: TGTGCCAGCAGCGTAGCTTCCGGTGGCCTAGGCTCTGGAAACACCATATATTTT.